This paragraph covers one TCR beta chain sequence. Its antigen is undetermined. The time point was: pre-sensitization, week 0. The treatment is: therapeutic diphenylcyclopropenone sensitization with weekly scalp DPC. From the RACE reads, TCRdb called clonotypes with MiXCR, one entry per CDR3 protein. Of about 300,000 distinct CDR3 sequences in the sample, approximately 5% are singletons; the top ten hold around 8%. This sample was taken from a study of human T cells and chemical hapten exposure. CDR1 and CDR2 from the germline V gene are SGHRS and YFSETQ. V dropped 0 bases and J dropped 2; count of bases not matched to a gene: 2. CDR3 length equals 16 residues. Whole-study findings and limits: Among TCRs, those above 1 in 1000 frequency were unaffected by DPC sensitization. With patch test score, the counts of PT1 expanded TCRs showed a positive correlation.

The specimen comprised whole blood, sampled in connection with sensitization to the hapten diphenylcyclopropenone (DPC). The TCR originated in a woman younger than 35 with alopecia areata. Some clones in this sample may be carry-over from other donors' samples. V usage is TRBV5-1 and J usage is TRBJ2-5; 12 positions agree with TRBD2. CDR3 sequence: CASSLAGLAGQETQYF. CDR3 nucleotides: TGCGCCAGCAGCTTGGCGGGACTAGCGGGTCAAGAGACCCAGTACTTC.